The source of this T cell receptor beta chain is a study of blood T cell repertoires in COVID-19. Here immunoSEQ multiplex PCR was the method, and the copy in TCRdb shows in-frame clones only, minus some. Among 150,000 to 200,000 clones, 87% were seen once, and the ten largest hold approximately 3.3%. Germline loops: CDR1 SNHLY, CDR2 FYNNEI. This CDR3 spans 15 amino acids. Unmatched junction bases numbered 3, after V lost 6 bases and J lost 1 base. This clone came up once. The chain carries TRBV2 and TRBJ2-1, with 10 nucleotides matching TRBD2. The sample taken for sequencing was peripheral blood. This clonotype was obtained from a man younger than 35 with active or convalescent COVID-19. The CDR3 loop reads CASSVAGGSYNEQFF. As DNA, the CDR3 is TGTGCCAGCAGCGTAGCGGGAGGTTCCTACAATGAGCAGTTCTTC.